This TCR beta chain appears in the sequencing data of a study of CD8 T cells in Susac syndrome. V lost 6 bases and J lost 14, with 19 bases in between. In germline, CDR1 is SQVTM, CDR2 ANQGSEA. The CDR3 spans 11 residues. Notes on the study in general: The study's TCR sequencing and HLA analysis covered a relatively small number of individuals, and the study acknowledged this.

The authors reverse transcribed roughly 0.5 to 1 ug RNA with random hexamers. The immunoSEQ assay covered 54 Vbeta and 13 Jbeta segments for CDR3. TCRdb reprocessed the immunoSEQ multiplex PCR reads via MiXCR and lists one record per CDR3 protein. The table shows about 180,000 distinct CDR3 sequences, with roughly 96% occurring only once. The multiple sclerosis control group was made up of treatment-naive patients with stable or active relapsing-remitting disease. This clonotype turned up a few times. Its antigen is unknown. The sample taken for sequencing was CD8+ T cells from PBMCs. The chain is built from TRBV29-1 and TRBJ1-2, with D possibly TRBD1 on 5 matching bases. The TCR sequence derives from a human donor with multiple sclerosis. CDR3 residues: CSVGGTRGGTF. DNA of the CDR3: TGCAGCGTCGGCGGGACGCGGGGTGGTACCTTC.